The 24 T cell receptor beta chains in this list originate from one sample, sequenced in a study of OX40 agonist ivuxolimab in advanced cancers. Generated by immunoSEQ multiplex PCR, the TCRdb table keeps only in-frame clones and is missing some. This table holds about 50,000 clones, roughly 90% found once. Here the sequenced sample was CD4+ or CD8+ T cells sorted from blood, taken in a trial of the OX40 agonist ivuxolimab. The receptors here all came from an adult with an advanced solid tumor such as melanoma, head and neck, liver or kidney cancer.

This CDR3 is CASSYSSEGDTQYF. The CDR3 DNA reads as TGTGCCAGCAGTTACTCGTCAGAGGGAGATACGCAGTATTTT. The gene calls are TRBV6-5 and TRBJ2-3, with a possible D match to TRBD2 (5 bases). CDR1 MNHEY and CDR2 SVGAGI come from the germline V gene. Trimming stripped 0 bases from V and 5 bases from J, with 9 bases between. CDR3 length: 14 residues.

The J gene is TRBJ1-2, the V gene TRBV7-9, with a tentative D call TRBD1 (5 bases). Germline V gives CDR1 SEHNR, CDR2 FQNEAQ (reference sequence). Deletions cut 5 bases from V and 4 bases from J, with 14 bases between. CDR3 length: 14 residues. The CDR3 loop is CASSPPGTPYGYTF. The CDR3 DNA reads as TGTGCCAGCAGCCCTCCAGGGACCCCCTATGGCTACACCTTC. Looking up the rest from reference TRBV7-9 and TRBJ1-2 gives the full variable domain: DTGVSQNPRHKITKRGQNVTFRCDPISEHNRLYWYRQTLGQGPEFLTYFQNEAQLEKSRLLSDRFSAERPKGSFSTLEIQRTEQGDSAMYLCASSPPGTPYGYTFGSGTRLTVV.

V usage is TRBV27 and J usage is TRBJ2-2, with D perhaps matching TRBD1 or TRBD2 (5 bases each). The CDR3 has 15 amino acids. Trimming stripped 6 bases from V and 5 bases from J, with 16 bases between. Germline V CDR1 and CDR2: MNHEY, SMNVEV (reference sequence). The CDR3 DNA reads as TGTGCCAGCAGAACACCCGGGGCCCTTACCGGGGAGCTGTTTTTT. It encodes CASRTPGALTGELFF.

The V and J genes are TRBV7-2 and TRBJ1-1, with 10 bases matching TRBD1. Per the germline V gene, CDR1 is SGHTA and CDR2 is FQGNSA. V lost 5 bases, J lost 11 bases, and 8 bases stayed unmatched. The length of the CDR3 is 13 residues. The CDR3 DNA reads as TGTGCCAGCAGCCGACTTCCGGGACAGGGGGCTTTCTTT. Residues: CASSRLPGQGAFF.

This clone has just one count. V is TRBV7-8 and J is TRBJ1-2; 7 bases fit TRBD1. This CDR3 is 12 amino acids long. From germline, CDR1 is SGHVS and CDR2 FQNEAQ. V was clipped by 2 bases and J by 13 bases; unmatched bases: 7. The CDR3 sequence is CASSLTEQGRTF. CDR3 coding DNA: TGTGCCAGCAGCTTAACCGAACAGGGGCGCACCTTC. The full variable domain, its missing parts supplied by reference TRBV7-8 and TRBJ1-2, is GAGVSQSPRYKVAKRGQDVALRCDPISGHVSLFWYQQALGQGPEFLTYFQNEAQLDKSGLPSDRFFAERPEGSVSTLKIQRTQQEDSAVYLCASSLTEQGRTFGSGTRLTVV.

The chain couples TRBV2 to TRBJ1-5, with TRBD1 identical over 8 bases. CDR1 is SNHLY and CDR2 is FYNNEI in the germline V gene. The CDR3 has 15 residues. V gave up 5 bases and J gave up 7 bases; unmatched junction bases: 10. The CDR3 DNA reads TGTGCCAGCAGTCCGACAGGGGTGCTCGGGCAGCCCCAGCATTTT. Translation gives CASSPTGVLGQPQHF.

The rearrangement joins TRBV19 to TRBJ1-4; 8 positions match TRBD1. The V gene end was trimmed by 1 base and the J gene end by 7 bases; junction bases not matched to a gene: 20. Germline values: CDR1 LNHDA, CDR2 SQIVND (reference sequence). CDR3 length: 20 amino acids. The CDR3 nucleotides are TGTGCCAGTAGTATAGGTTCCCCCGACAGGGGTAAATTTTTCCGTGAAAAACTGTTTTTT. Its protein is CASSIGSPDRGKFFREKLFF.

This clone is a singleton in its sample. The chain joins TRBV30 to TRBJ2-7; 8 bases match TRBD1. The trim removed 2 bases at V and 5 bases at J, leaving 8 bases unmatched. The CDR3 is 14 amino acids. CDR1 is GTSNPN, CDR2 SVGIG, per germline (reference sequence). CDR3 sequence: CAWSRGQGRNEQYF. DNA of the CDR3: TGTGCCTGGAGTCGCGGACAGGGTAGGAACGAGCAGTACTTC.

CDR3 bases: TGCGCCAGCAGTGAAGTCCAGCGGGGTTCTTCCTACGAGCAGTACGTC. Its translation: CASSEVQRGSSYEQYV. The chain carries TRBV10-2 and TRBJ2-7; 7 bases line up with TRBD2. V shed 3 bases, J shed 1 base, and the junction held 9 bases outside the gene matches. Germline values: CDR1 WSHSY, CDR2 SAAADI. The length of the CDR3 is 16 residues.

The CDR3, as DNA: TGTGCCAGCAGTTACGGTCCACGCACAGATACGCAGTATTTT. Protein product: CASSYGPRTDTQYF. The chain employs TRBV6-5 and TRBJ2-3; D is uncertain. Germline-derived CDR1 and CDR2 are MNHEY and SVGAGI. Trimming cost V 2 bases and J 1 base, with 7 bases left between them. The CDR3 spans 14 residues.

The V call is TRBV4-3, the J call TRBJ2-3, with D perhaps TRBD2 (5 bases). V lost 1 base and J lost 0, with 8 bases in between. The germline CDR1 and CDR2 sequences are LGHNA and YSLEER. The CDR3 spans 15 residues. The CDR3, as DNA: TGCGCCAGCAGCCAAGTTCGGGGTAGCACAGATACGCAGTATTTT. It codes for CASSQVRGSTDTQYF.

This clone appeared a few times. The chain is built from TRBV20-1 and TRBJ2-7; D remains ambiguous. CDR1 and CDR2 from the germline V gene are DFQATT and SNEGSKA (reference sequence). There are 10 residues in the CDR3. Trimming cost V 5 bases and J 2 bases, with 4 bases left between them. The CDR3 sequence: CSARTYEQYF. DNA of the CDR3: TGCAGTGCTCGTACCTACGAGCAGTACTTC.

CDR3 in DNA: TGTGCCAGTGGCGAGCCCAGTGGGTATGGCTACACCTTC. This translates into CASGEPSGYGYTF. The chain has TRBV5-4 and TRBJ1-2; D gene uncertain. CDR1 is SGHNT and CDR2 is YYREEE in the germline V gene (reference sequence). The CDR3 covers 13 residues. V lost 8 bases and J lost 5, with 16 bases in between.

V and J are TRBV19 and TRBJ2-5; possible D gene TRBD1, 6 bases. The V and J ends lost 1 base and 5 bases respectively, with 14 bases between them. The CDR3 is 15 amino acids. Germline V gives CDR1 LNHDA, CDR2 SQIVND (reference sequence). CDR3 amino acids: CASSIGRTVLETQYF. In nucleotides, the CDR3 is TGTGCCAGTAGTATAGGGAGGACAGTGCTGGAGACCCAGTACTTC.

The rearrangement links TRBV27 to TRBJ1-1, with a weak D call TRBD1 (5 bases). Between the trimmed V and J ends, which lost 6 bases and 1 base, there was a span of 18 bases. In germline, CDR1 is MNHEY, CDR2 SMNVEV (reference sequence). This CDR3 is built from 16 residues. The CDR3 sequence: CASRIYSGQRNTEAFF. CDR3 nucleotide sequence: TGTGCCAGCAGGATTTACAGTGGACAACGGAACACTGAAGCTTTCTTT.

This clone came up once. The chain couples TRBV28 to TRBJ2-3; D is undetermined. The CDR3 has 13 amino acids. Germline loops: CDR1 MDHEN, CDR2 SYDVKM. Between the trimmed V and J ends, which lost 5 bases and 0 bases, there was a span of 6 bases. CDR3 protein: CASSGFSTDTQYF. In DNA form, the CDR3 reads TGTGCCAGCAGTGGCTTTAGCACAGATACGCAGTATTTT.

The chain combines TRBV15 with TRBJ1-3; no reliable D call. The CDR3 covers 15 residues. Per germline, CDR1 LNHNV and CDR2 YYDKDF (reference sequence). Trimming removed 0 bases from V and 3 bases from J, with 9 bases in between. The DNA for the CDR3 is TGTGCCACCAGCAGAGATGTGCGGTTTGGAAACACCATATATTTT. This encodes CATSRDVRFGNTIYF.

The V and J genes are TRBV5-4 and TRBJ2-5; tentative D call: TRBD2 (6 bases). Trimming removed 4 bases from V and 5 bases from J, with 12 bases in between. Germline CDR1 SGHNT, CDR2 YYREEE (reference sequence). The CDR3 has 13 residues. CDR3 in DNA: TGTGCCAGCAGCGCGGAGGGGCGGGAGACCCAGTACTTC. Its translation is CASSAEGRETQYF. The complete variable domain, with remaining parts taken from reference TRBV5-4 and TRBJ2-5, reads ETGVTQSPTHLIKTRGQQVTLRCSSQSGHNTVSWYQQALGQGPQFIFQYYREEENGRGNFPPRFSGLQFPNYSSELNVNALELDDSALYLCASSAEGRETQYFGPGTRLLVL.

The V and J genes are TRBV29-1 and TRBJ2-5; the D gene is possibly TRBD2 (6 bases). Deletions cut 0 bases from V and 9 bases from J, with 11 bases between. CDR1 SQVTM and CDR2 ANQGSEA come from the germline V gene. The CDR3 is 12 residues long. The DNA of the CDR3 is TGCAGCGTTGAAGATGAGGCGGGACCCCAGTACTTC. Translation gives CSVEDEAGPQYF.

The gene calls are TRBV18 and TRBJ2-4; TRBD2 matches 10 bases. The CDR3 totals 19 residues. Germline trimming cut 3 bases from V and 0 bases from J; bases unmatched to any gene: 11. Per the germline V gene, CDR1 is KGHSH and CDR2 is LQKENI. This chain's CDR3 is CASSPRRASGSPAKNIQYF. In nucleotides, the CDR3 is TGTGCCAGCTCACCCCGTCGGGCTAGCGGGAGCCCAGCCAAAAACATTCAGTACTTC.

The CDR3 is CASSHLGQGVEEKLFF. For the CDR3, the DNA is TGCGCCAGCAGCCACCTCGGACAGGGGGTAGAAGAAAAACTGTTTTTT. J is TRBJ1-4 and V is TRBV4-1; 10 nucleotides align to TRBD1. With V trimmed by 3 bases and J by 8 bases, 9 bases remained unmatched. In germline, CDR1 is MGHRA, CDR2 YSYEKL. CDR3 length equals 16 residues.

The chain has TRBV11-1 and TRBJ1-1; 10 bases are a match to TRBD1. The CDR3 spans 16 residues. Per the germline V gene, CDR1 is SGHAT and CDR2 is FQDESV (reference sequence). Losses at the gene ends were 1 base for V and 11 bases for J; bases not matched to a gene: 13. The CDR3 bases are TGTGCCAGCAGCTTAGGAGACAGGGGGCTTGAAGGAGATGCTTTCTTT. Residues: CASSLGDRGLEGDAFF.

The chain uses TRBV5-5 and TRBJ2-7, with D perhaps given as TRBD1 or TRBD2 (5 bases each). The CDR3 extends over 15 amino acids. V lost 4 bases, J lost 2 bases, and 16 bases lay in between. CDR1 is SGHKS, CDR2 YYEKEE, per germline (reference sequence). This chain's CDR3 is CASSRMGTATYEQYV. CDR3 nucleotides: TGTGCCAGCAGCCGAATGGGGACGGCGACCTACGAGCAGTACGTC.

The rearrangement joins TRBV6-5 to TRBJ2-7, with a possible D match to TRBD1 (5 bases). V gave up 1 base and J gave up 7 bases, with 14 bases separating them. Germline V gene sequence: CDR1 MNHEY, CDR2 SVGAGI. This CDR3 region has 14 residues. CDR3 DNA sequence: TGTGCCAGCAGTTACTTGTTGTGGGGCGGTGAGCAGTACGTC. As protein: CASSYLLWGGEQYV.